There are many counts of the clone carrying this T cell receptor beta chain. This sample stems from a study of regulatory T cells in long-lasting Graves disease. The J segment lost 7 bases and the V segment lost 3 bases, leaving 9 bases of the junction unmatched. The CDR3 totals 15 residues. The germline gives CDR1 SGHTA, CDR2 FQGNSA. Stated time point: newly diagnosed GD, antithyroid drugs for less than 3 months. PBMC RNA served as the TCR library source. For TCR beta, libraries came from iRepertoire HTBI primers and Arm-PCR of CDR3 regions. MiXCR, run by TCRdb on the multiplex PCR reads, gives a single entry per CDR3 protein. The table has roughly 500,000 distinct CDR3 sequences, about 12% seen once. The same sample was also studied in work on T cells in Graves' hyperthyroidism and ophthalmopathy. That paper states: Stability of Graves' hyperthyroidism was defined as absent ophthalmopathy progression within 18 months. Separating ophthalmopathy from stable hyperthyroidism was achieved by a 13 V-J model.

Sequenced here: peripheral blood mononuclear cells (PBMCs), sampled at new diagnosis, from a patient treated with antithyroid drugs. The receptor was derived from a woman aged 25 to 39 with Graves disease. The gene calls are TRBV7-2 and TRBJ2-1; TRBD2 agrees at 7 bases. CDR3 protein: CASSFSATSRNEQFF. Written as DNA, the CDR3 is TGTGCCAGCAGCTTTTCCGCGACTAGCCGAAATGAGCAGTTCTTC.